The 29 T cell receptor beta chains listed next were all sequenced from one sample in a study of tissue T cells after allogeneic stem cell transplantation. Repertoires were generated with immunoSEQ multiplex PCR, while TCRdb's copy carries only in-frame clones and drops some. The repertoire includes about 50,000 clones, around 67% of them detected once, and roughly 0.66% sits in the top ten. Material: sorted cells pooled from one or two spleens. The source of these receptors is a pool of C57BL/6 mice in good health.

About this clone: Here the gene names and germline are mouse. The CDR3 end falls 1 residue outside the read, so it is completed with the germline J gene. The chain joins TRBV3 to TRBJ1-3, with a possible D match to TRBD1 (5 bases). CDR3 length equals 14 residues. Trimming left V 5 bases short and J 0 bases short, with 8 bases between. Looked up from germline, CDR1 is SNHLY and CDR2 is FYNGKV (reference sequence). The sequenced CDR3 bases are TGTGCCAGCAGCGAGCAGGGTTCTGGAAATACGCTCTAT. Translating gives CASSEQGSGNTLY. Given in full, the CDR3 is CASSEQGSGNTLYF. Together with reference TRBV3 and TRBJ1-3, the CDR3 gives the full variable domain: GPKVLQIPSHQIIDMGQMVTLNCDPVSNHLYFYWYKQILGQQMEFLVNFYNGKVMEKSKLFKDQFSVERPDGSYFTLKIQPTALEDSAVYFCASSEQGSGNTLYFGEGSRLIVV.

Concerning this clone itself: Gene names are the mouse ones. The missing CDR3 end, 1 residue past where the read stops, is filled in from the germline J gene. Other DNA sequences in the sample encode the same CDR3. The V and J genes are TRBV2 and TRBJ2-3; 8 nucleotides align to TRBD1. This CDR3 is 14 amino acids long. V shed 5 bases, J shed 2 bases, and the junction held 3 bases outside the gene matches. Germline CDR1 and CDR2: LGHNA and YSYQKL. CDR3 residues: CASSRTGSAETLYF. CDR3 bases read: TGTGCCAGCAGCAGGACAGGGTCTGCAGAAACGCTGTAT.

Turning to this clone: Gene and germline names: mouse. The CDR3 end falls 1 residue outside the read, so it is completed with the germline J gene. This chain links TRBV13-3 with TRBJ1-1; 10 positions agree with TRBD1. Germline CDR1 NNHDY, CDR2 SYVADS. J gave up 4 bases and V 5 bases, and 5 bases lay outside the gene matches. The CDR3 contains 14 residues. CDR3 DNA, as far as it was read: TGTGCCAGCAGCCGACAGGGGGCGGGCACAGAAGTCTTC. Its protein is CASSRQGAGTEVF. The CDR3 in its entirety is CASSRQGAGTEVFF.

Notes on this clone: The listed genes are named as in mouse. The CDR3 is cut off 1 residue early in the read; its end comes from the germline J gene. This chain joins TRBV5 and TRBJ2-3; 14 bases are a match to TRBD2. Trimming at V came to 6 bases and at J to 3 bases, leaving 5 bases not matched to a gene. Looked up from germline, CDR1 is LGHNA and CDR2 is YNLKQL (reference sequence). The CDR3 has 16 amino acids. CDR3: CASSPGTGGAAETLYF. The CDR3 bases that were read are TGTGCCAGCAGTCCCGGGACTGGGGGGGCCGCAGAAACGCTGTAT.

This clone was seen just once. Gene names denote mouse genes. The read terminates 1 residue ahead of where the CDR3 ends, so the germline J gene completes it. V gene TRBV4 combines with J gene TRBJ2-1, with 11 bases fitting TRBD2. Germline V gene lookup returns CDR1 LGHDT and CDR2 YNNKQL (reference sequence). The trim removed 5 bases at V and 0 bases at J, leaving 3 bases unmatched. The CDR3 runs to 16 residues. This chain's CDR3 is CASSPGTGGNYAEQFF. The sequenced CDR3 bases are TGTGCCAGCAGCCCCGGGACTGGGGGTAACTATGCTGAGCAGTTC. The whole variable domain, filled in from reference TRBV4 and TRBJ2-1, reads ETAVFQTPNYHVTQVGNEVSFNCKQTLGHDTMYWYKQDSKKLLKIMFSYNNKQLIVNETVPRRFSPQSSDKAHLNLRIKSVEPEDSAVYLCASSPGTGGNYAEQFFGPGTRLTVL.

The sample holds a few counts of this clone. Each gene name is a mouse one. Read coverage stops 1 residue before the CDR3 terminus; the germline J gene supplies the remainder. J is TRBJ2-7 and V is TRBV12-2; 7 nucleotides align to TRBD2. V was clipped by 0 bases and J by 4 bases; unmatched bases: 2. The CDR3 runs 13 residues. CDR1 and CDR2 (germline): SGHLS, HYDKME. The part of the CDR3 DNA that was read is TGTGCCAGCTCTCTCGACTGGGAGTATGAACAGTAC. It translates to CASSLDWEYEQY. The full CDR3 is CASSLDWEYEQYF.

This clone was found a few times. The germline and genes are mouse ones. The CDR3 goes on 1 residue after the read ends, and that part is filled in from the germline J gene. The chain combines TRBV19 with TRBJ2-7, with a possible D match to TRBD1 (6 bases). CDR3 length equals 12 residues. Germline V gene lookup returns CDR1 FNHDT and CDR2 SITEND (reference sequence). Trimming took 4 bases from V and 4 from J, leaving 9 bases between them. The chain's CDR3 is CASSRDKYEQYF. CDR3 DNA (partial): TGTGCCAGCAGTCGGGACAAATATGAACAGTAC.

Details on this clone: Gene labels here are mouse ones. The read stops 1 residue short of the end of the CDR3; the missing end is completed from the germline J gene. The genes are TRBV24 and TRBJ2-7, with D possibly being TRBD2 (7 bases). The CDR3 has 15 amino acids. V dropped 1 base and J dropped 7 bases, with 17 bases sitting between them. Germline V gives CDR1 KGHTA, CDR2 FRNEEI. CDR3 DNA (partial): TGTGCCAGCAGTCTGTCAGGCGGGGGGCCGAGGGAACAGTAC. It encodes CASSLSGGGPREQY. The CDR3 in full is CASSLSGGGPREQYF.

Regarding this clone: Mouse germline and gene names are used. CDR3 DNA, as far as it was read: TGTGCCAGCAGTTTAACAGGGGGCAACGAAAGATTATTT. Amino acids: CASSLTGGNERLF. The CDR3 in its entirety is CASSLTGGNERLFF. J is TRBJ1-4 and V is TRBV14, with TRBD1 matching over 8 bases. The CDR3 goes on 1 residue after the read ends, and that part is filled in from the germline J gene. The CDR3 runs 14 residues. J was trimmed by 4 bases and V by 2 bases; bases with no gene match: 1. Germline loops: CDR1 SGHDT, CDR2 FRDEAV.

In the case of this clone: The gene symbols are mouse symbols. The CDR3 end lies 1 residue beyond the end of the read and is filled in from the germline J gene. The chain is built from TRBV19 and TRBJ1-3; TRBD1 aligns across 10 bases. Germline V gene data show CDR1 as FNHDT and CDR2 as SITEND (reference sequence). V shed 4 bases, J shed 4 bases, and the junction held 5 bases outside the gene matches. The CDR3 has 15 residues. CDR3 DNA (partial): TGTGCCAGCAGTCGGGGACAGGGGAGAGGAAATACGCTCTAT. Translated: CASSRGQGRGNTLY. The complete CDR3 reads CASSRGQGRGNTLYF. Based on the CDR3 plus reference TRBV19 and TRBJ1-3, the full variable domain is GGIITQTPKFLIGQEGQKLTLKCQQNFNHDTMYWYRQDSGKGLRLIYYSITENDLQKGDLSEGYDASREKKSSFSLTVTSAQKNEMAVFLCASSRGQGRGNTLYFGEGSRLIVV.

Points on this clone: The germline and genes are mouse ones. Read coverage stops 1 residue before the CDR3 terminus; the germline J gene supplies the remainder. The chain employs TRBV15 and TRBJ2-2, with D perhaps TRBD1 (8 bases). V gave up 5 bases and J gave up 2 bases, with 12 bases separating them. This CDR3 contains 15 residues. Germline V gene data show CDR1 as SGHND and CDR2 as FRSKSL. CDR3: CASSLQGGNTGQLYF. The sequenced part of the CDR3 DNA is TGTGCCAGCAGTCTACAGGGGGGGAACACCGGGCAGCTCTAC.

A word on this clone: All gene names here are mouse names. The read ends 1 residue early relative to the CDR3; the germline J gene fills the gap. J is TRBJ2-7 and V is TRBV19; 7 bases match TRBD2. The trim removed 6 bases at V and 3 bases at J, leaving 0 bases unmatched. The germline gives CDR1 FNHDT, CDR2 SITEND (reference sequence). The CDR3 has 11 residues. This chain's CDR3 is CASTGGYEQYF. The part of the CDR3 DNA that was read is TGTGCCAGCACTGGGGGCTATGAACAGTAC.

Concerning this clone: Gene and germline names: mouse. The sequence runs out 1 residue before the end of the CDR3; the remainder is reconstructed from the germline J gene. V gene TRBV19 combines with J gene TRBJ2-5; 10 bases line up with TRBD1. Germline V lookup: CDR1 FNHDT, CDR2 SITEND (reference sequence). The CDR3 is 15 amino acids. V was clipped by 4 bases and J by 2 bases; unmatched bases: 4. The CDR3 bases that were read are TGTGCCAGCAGTTCCGGGACAGGGGCCCAAGACACCCAGTAC. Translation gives CASSSGTGAQDTQY. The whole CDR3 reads CASSSGTGAQDTQYF.

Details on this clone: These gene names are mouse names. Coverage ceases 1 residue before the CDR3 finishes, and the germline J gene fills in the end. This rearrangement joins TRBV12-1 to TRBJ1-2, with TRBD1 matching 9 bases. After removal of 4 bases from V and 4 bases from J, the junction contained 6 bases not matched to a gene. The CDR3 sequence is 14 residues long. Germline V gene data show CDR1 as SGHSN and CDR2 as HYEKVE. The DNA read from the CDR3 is TGTGCCAGCTCCCGGACAGGGGTGGGCTCCGACTACACC. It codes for CASSRTGVGSDYT. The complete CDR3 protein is CASSRTGVGSDYTF. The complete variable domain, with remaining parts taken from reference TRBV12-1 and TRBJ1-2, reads DSGVVQSPRHIIKEKGGRSVLTCIPISGHSNVVWYQQTLGKELKFLIQHYEKVERDKGFLPSRFSVQQFDDYHSEMNMSALELEDSAMYFCASSRTGVGSDYTFGSGTRLLVI.

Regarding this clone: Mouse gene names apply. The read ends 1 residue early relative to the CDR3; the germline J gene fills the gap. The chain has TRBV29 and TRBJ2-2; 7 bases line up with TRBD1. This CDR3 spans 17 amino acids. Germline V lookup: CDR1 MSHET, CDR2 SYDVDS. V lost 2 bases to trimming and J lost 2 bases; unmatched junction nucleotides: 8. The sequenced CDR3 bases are TGTGCTAGCAGTTTAAGGGCAGGGGGATCGAACACCGGGCAGCTCTAC. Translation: CASSLRAGGSNTGQLY. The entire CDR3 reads CASSLRAGGSNTGQLYF. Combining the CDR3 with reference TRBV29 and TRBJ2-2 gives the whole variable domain DMKVTQMPRYLIKRMGENVLLECGQDMSHETMYWYRQDPGLGLQLIYISYDVDSNSEGDIPKGYRVSRKKREHFSLILDSAKTNQTSVYFCASSLRAGGSNTGQLYFGEGSKLTVL.

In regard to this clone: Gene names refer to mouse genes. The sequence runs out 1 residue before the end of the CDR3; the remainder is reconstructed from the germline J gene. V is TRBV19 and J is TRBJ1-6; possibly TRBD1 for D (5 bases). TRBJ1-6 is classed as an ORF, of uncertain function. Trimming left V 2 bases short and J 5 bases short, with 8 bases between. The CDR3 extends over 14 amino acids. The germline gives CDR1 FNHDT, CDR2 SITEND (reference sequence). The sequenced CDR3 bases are TGTGCCAGCAGTATGGGGGTGGATAATTCGCCCCTCTAC. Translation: CASSMGVDNSPLY. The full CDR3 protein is CASSMGVDNSPLYF.

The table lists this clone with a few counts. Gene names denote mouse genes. The CDR3 DNA, read in part, is TGTGCAAGCAGCTTGGGGGCCGAAAGATTATTT. This gives the protein CASSLGAERLF. The entire CDR3 reads CASSLGAERLFF. The V call is TRBV16, the J call TRBJ1-4; D is possibly TRBD1 (6 bases). The read comes to an end 1 residue before the CDR3 does, leaving the germline J gene to fill in the end. Germline CDR1 reads SGHSA; CDR2 reads FRNQAP. The CDR3 has 12 amino acids. Trimming took 3 bases from V and 7 from J, leaving 6 bases between them.

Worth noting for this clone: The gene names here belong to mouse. The covered CDR3 bases are TGTGCAAGCAGCTTGGAGGGCACCGGGCAGCTCTAC. Translation gives CASSLEGTGQLY. The entire CDR3 sequence reads CASSLEGTGQLYF. J is TRBJ2-2 and V is TRBV16; D is unclear. The sequenced fragment ends 1 residue before the CDR3 boundary, so the rest is inferred from the germline J gene. This CDR3 has 13 amino acids. Germline CDR1 SGHSA, CDR2 FRNQAP. With 3 bases removed from V and 4 bases from J, the gap between germline ends came to 6 bases. Full variable domain (outside the CDR3, taken from reference TRBV16 and TRBJ2-2): NAGVIQTPRHKVTGKGQEATLWCEPISGHSAVFWYRQTIVQGLEFLTYFRNQAPIDDSGMPKERFSAQMPNQSHSTLKIQSTQPQDSAVYLCASSLEGTGQLYFGEGSKLTVL.

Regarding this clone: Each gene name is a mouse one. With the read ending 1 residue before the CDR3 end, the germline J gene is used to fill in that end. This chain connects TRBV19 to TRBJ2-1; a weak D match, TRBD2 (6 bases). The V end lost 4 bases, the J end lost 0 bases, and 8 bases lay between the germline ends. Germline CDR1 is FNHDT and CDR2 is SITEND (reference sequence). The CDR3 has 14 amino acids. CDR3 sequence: CASSRGVNYAEQFF. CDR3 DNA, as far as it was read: TGTGCCAGCAGTCGGGGGGTTAACTATGCTGAGCAGTTC.

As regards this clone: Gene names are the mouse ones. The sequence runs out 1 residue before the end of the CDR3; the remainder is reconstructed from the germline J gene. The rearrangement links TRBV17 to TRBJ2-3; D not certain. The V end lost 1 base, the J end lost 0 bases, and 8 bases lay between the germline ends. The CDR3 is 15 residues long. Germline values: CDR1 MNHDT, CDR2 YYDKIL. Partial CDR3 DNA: TGTGCTAGCAGTAGAGGACTCTCTAGTGCAGAAACGCTGTAT. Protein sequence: CASSRGLSSAETLY. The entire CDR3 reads CASSRGLSSAETLYF.

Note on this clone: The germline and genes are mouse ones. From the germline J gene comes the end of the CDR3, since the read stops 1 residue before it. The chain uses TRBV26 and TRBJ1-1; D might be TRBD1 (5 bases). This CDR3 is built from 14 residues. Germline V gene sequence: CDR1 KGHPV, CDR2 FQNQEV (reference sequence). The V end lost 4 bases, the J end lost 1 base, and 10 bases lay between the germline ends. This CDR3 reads CASSPSGTNTEVFF. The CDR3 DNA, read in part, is TGTGCCAGCAGTCCCTCAGGGACGAACACAGAAGTCTTC.

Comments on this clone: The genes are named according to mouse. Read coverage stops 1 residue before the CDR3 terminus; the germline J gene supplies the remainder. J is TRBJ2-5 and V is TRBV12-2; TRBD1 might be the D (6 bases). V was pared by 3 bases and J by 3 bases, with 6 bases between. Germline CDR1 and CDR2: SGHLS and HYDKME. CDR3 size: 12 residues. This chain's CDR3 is CASSTGQDTQYF. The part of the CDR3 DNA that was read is TGTGCCAGCTCTACAGGGCAAGACACCCAGTAC.

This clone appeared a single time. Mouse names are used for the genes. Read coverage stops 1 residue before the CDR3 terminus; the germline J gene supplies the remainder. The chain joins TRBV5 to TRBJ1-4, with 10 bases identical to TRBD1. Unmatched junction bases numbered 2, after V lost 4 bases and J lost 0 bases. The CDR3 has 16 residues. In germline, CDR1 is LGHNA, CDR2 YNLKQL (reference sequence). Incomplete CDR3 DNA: TGTGCCAGCAGCCCGGGACAGGGGTTTTCCAACGAAAGATTATTT. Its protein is CASSPGQGFSNERLF. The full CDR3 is CASSPGQGFSNERLFF.

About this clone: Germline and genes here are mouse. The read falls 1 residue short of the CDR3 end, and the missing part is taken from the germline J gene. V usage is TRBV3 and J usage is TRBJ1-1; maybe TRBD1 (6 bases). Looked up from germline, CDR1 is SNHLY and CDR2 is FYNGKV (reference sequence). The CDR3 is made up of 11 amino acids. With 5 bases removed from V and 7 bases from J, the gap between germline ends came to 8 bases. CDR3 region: CASSVRGEVFF. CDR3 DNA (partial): TGTGCCAGCAGCGTCAGGGGAGAAGTCTTC.

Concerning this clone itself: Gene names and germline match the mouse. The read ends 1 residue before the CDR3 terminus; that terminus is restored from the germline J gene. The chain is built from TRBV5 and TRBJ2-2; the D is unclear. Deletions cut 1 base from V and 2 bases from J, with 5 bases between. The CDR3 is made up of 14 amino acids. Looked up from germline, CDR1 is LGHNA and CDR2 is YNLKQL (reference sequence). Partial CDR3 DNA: TGTGCCAGCAGCCAAGTGGGTAACACCGGGCAGCTCTAC. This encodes CASSQVGNTGQLY. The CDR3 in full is CASSQVGNTGQLYF.

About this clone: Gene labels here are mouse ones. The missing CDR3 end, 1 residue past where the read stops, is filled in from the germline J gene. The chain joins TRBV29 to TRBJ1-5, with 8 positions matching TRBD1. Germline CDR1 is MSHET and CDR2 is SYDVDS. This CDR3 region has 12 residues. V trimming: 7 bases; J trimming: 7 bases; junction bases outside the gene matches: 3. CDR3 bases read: TGTGCTAGCACAGACAGGGGTCAGGCTCCGCTT. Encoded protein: CASTDRGQAPL. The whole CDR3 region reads CASTDRGQAPLF.

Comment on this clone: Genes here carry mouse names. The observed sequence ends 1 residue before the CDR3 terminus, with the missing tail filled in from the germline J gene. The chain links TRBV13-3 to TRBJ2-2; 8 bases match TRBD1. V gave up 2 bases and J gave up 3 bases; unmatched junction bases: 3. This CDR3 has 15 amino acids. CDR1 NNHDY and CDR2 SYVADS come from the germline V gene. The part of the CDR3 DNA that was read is TGTGCCAGCAGTGACAGGGGGCGGGACACCGGGCAGCTCTAC. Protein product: CASSDRGRDTGQLY. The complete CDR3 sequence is CASSDRGRDTGQLYF.

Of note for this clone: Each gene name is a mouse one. CDR3: CASSPDREGNTLYF. The covered CDR3 bases are TGTGCCAGCTCCCCGGACAGGGAGGGAAACACCTTGTAC. The chain uses TRBV12-1 and TRBJ2-4; 8 bases line up with TRBD1. With the read ending 1 residue before the CDR3 end, the germline J gene is used to fill in that end. The V gene's germline CDR1 is SGHSN and CDR2 HYEKVE. The V segment lost 4 bases and the J segment 5 bases; nucleotides outside the gene matches: 7. The CDR3 consists of 14 residues.

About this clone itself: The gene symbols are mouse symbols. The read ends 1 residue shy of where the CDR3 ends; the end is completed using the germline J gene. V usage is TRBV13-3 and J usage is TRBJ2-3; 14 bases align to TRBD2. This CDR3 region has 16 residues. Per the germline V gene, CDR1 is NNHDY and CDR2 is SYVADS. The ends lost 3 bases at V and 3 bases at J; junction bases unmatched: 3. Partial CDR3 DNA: TGTGCCAGCAGTGTCCGGGACTGGGGGGGCGCAGAAACGCTGTAT. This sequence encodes CASSVRDWGGAETLY. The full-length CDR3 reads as CASSVRDWGGAETLYF.